The 11 T cell receptor beta chains reported below all come from one sample, sequenced in a study of identical twins. Via MiXCR, TCRdb re-called the 5' RACE reads, giving one row per CDR3 protein. The sample lists under 450,000 distinct CDR3 sequences; about 18% were seen once. The specimen sequenced was naive T cells sorted from blood. Receptors originate from a man aged 50-59 years in good health.

This clonotype occurred a few times. The chain is built from TRBV9 and TRBJ2-2; 9 bases agree with TRBD2. V lost 1 base and J lost 5; bases outside the gene matches: 12. The CDR3 spans 18 residues. Looked up from germline, CDR1 is SGDLS and CDR2 is YYNGEE. In nucleotides, the CDR3 is TGTGCCAGCAGCGTATTTAGCGGGAGTACCGTGGGAACCGGGGAGCTGTTTTTT. Translated: CASSVFSGSTVGTGELFF. Based on the CDR3 plus reference TRBV9 and TRBJ2-2, the full variable domain is DSGVTQTPKHLITATGQRVTLRCSPRSGDLSVYWYQQSLDQGLQFLIQYYNGEERAKGNILERFSAQQFPDLHSELNLSSLELGDSALYFCASSVFSGSTVGTGELFFGEGSRLTVL.

The chain joins TRBV11-2 to TRBJ1-5; the D gene is possibly TRBD1 (5 bases). Deletions cut 5 bases from V and 8 bases from J, with 13 bases between. CDR1 SGHAT and CDR2 FQNNGV come from the germline V gene. The CDR3 is made up of 13 amino acids. In nucleotides, the CDR3 is TGTGCCAGCAGCGAAGGGGTTTTGGAGCCCCAGCATTTT. It encodes CASSEGVLEPQHF.

This chain connects TRBV9 to TRBJ2-1; TRBD2 matches at 9 bases. Germline assignment: CDR1 SGDLS and CDR2 YYNGEE. The junction had 15 bases not matched to a gene; V was cut back by 4 bases and J by 7 bases. The CDR3 spans 17 residues. DNA for the CDR3: TGTGCCAGCAGCCCAAGGATAGCGGGGGACCTCGTAAATGAGCAGTTCTTC. Its protein product is CASSPRIAGDLVNEQFF. The full variable domain, completed using reference TRBV9 and TRBJ2-1, is DSGVTQTPKHLITATGQRVTLRCSPRSGDLSVYWYQQSLDQGLQFLIQYYNGEERAKGNILERFSAQQFPDLHSELNLSSLELGDSALYFCASSPRIAGDLVNEQFFGPGTRLTVL.

This chain joins TRBV2 and TRBJ2-7, with D possibly TRBD2 on 6 matching bases. Germline V gene sequence: CDR1 SNHLY, CDR2 FYNNEI. There are 14 residues in the CDR3. The germline V and J ends were trimmed by 3 bases and 3 bases, with 12 bases remaining between them. This chain's CDR3 is CASSEGSSGYEQYF. CDR3 nucleotides: TGTGCCAGCAGTGAGGGGAGTAGCGGCTACGAGCAGTACTTC.

The V and J genes are TRBV20-1 and TRBJ2-6, with D maybe TRBD1 (6 bases). CDR3 size: 16 residues. The V end was cut by 0 bases, the J end by 4 bases, with 13 bases between. Germline CDR1 is DFQATT and CDR2 is SNEGSKA (reference sequence). The CDR3 here is CSARDLQGTGANVLTF. In DNA, the CDR3 is TGCAGTGCTAGAGATCTCCAGGGGACCGGGGCCAACGTCCTGACTTTC.

In this sample, this clonotype turned up a few times. This chain connects TRBV20-1 to TRBJ2-7, with D possibly matching TRBD1 (5 bases). The V gene's germline CDR1 is DFQATT and CDR2 SNEGSKA (reference sequence). There are 11 residues in the CDR3. In nucleotides, the CDR3 is TGCAGCGCTGGACAAAACTACGAGCAGTACTTC. Encoded protein: CSAGQNYEQYF.

DNA for the CDR3: TGTGCCAGCAGCCAAGTACACGGTGCGGGAAACACCATATATTTT. This codes for CASSQVHGAGNTIYF. This chain links TRBV3-1 with TRBJ1-3, with no clear D. Germline-derived CDR1 and CDR2 are LGHDT and YNNKEL (reference sequence). The V end was cut by 1 base, the J end by 4 bases, with 11 bases between. The CDR3 runs 15 residues.

The chain uses TRBV2 and TRBJ2-7; TRBD1 matches at 7 bases. The CDR3 contains 15 residues. CDR1 and CDR2 from the germline V gene are SNHLY and FYNNEI. V shed 3 bases and J 2 bases; nucleotides not matched to a gene: 7. CDR3 loop: CASSEPGQYPYEQYF. DNA of the CDR3: TGTGCCAGCAGTGAGCCGGGACAGTACCCCTACGAGCAGTACTTC.

This clonotype was seen repeatedly, ten times or more. CDR3 sequence reads: CASSYSRINQPQHF. The CDR3 nucleotides are TGTGCCAGCAGTTACTCGAGAATTAATCAGCCCCAGCATTTT. This chain connects TRBV6-2 or TRBV6-3 to TRBJ1-5; D unclear. Trimming removed 0 bases at V and 4 bases at J, with 7 bases between. From germline, CDR1 is MNHEY and CDR2 SVGEGT. The CDR3 runs to 14 residues.

This clonotype appeared many times. This rearrangement joins TRBV5-5 to TRBJ1-2; D ambiguous. The CDR3 has 18 amino acids. Between the trimmed V and J ends, which lost 2 bases and 0 bases, there was a span of 20 bases. Germline loops: CDR1 SGHKS, CDR2 YYEKEE (reference sequence). CDR3 sequence: CASSFGLTATIANYGYTF. The CDR3 DNA follows: TGTGCCAGCAGCTTTGGCCTTACTGCAACTATAGCTAACTATGGCTACACCTTC.

The chain is built from TRBV7-6 and TRBJ1-5; D unresolved. This CDR3 region has 15 residues. Trimming removed 0 bases at V and 2 bases at J, with 8 bases between. Per germline, CDR1 SGHVS and CDR2 FNYEAQ. Here the CDR3 reads CASSLAGFGNQPQHF. CDR3 DNA sequence: TGTGCCAGCAGCTTAGCTGGGTTTGGCAATCAGCCCCAGCATTTT.